This T cell receptor beta chain derives from a study of T-cell memory formation after mild COVID-19. Overall study context: TCR clusters mostly belonged to single donors. Regarding the study as a whole: Some clones that responded were present in memory (sampled pre-infection), which suggests cross-reactive memory joined. Clones that contracted clustered mainly in CM and EM if CD4+ and in EMRA if CD8+. Day 15 to 85 contracting clones showed balanced CD4/CD8; day 15 to 37 expanders favored CD4+.

The CDR3 extends over 14 amino acids. Germline V gene lookup returns CDR1 MNHEY and CDR2 SVGAGI. The trim removed 6 bases at V and 3 bases at J, leaving 7 bases unmatched. This clonotype was counted a few times. Its matching antigen is unknown. TCRdb fed the 5' RACE reads into MiXCR, producing one record per CDR3 protein. The data hold about 290,000 distinct CDR3 sequences, with about 15% observed a single time. The chain recombines TRBV6-5 with TRBJ2-7; 8 bases fit TRBD1. The source is a young man who had mild COVID-19 (a few samples of this study predate the infection). Cell type and time point are not known. Sequenced input: PBMCs or a T cell subset sorted from them (not recorded which). CDR3 region: CASSSLGQGYEQYF. The CDR3 DNA sequence: TGTGCCAGCAGCAGCCTTGGACAGGGCTACGAGCAGTACTTC.